The rows below give T cell receptor beta chains drawn from one sample of a study of shared clonotypes between healthy human individuals. The method was immunoSEQ multiplex PCR; TCRdb's version includes in-frame clones alone and lacks a portion of them. The repertoire has some 1 million clones, around 76% of them found once; the top ten carry 1.4% to 1.5%. Source material: memory CD4+ T cells sorted from blood. Every receptor here comes from a young man in good health. CDR3s include the opening cysteine and the closing phenylalanine or tryptophan. D genes are given only for firm matches. Size tells how often a clone was seen (once, few, many) or the class of an expanded clone, and some rows leave it out.

TRBD1	NA	TRBJ1-3	TRBV5-3	CARSLTPRGGCGNTIYF	TGTGCCAGAAGCTTAACCCCCAGGGGGGGTTGTGGAAACACCATATATTTT
TRBD1	NA	TRBJ1-2	TRBV19	CASTDRGRGYTF	TGTGCCAGCACGGACAGGGGCCGGGGCTACACCTTC
NA	NA	TRBJ2-7	TRBV7-8	CASSLRTRGSSYEQYF	TGTGCCAGCAGCCTACGTACTCGGGGAAGCTCCTACGAGCAGTACTTC
NA	NA	TRBJ2-7	TRBV6-5	CASSYDREQYF	TGTGCCAGCAGTTACGATCGAGAGCAGTACTTC
NA	NA	TRBJ1-1	TRBV4-1	CASSPSGSPNTEAFF	TGCGCCAGCAGCCCCTCGGGCAGCCCGAACACTGAAGCTTTCTTT
NA	NA	TRBJ2-2	TRBV4-3	CASSQDRTSYTGELFF	TGCGCCAGCAGCCAAGATCGCACTAGTTACACCGGGGAGCTGTTTTTT
NA	NA	TRBJ2-3	TRBV28	CASSLVPDTQYF	TGTGCCAGCAGTTTAGTTCCAGATACGCAGTATTTT
NA	once	TRBJ1-1	TRBV27	CASSWAGRNTEAFF	TGTGCCAGCAGTTGGGCAGGGAGGAACACTGAAGCTTTCTTT
TRBD2	NA	TRBJ2-4	TRBV29-1	CSAGGYGAAKNIQYF	TGCAGCGCCGGGGGGTACGGGGCTGCCAAAAACATTCAGTACTTC
TRBD1	NA	TRBJ2-1	TRBV11-3	CASSLRQGKQFF	TGTGCCAGCAGCTTGCGACAGGGTAAGCAGTTCTTC